This T cell receptor (beta chain) was found in a study of blood T cells in healthy people across ages. General observations from the study: Per-million-T-cell TCR beta diversity fell roughly linearly with age.

V gave up 3 bases and J gave up 2 bases; unmatched junction bases: 8. Germline CDR1 is SGHDT and CDR2 is YYEEEE. This CDR3 spans 16 amino acids. For this clonotype: What it binds is unknown.

A second PCR of 7 to 11 cycles used a sample-barcoded 5' primer and a J-beta primer mix. TCRdb reprocessed the 5' RACE reads with MiXCR, giving one entry per CDR3 protein. The sample has 550,000 to 750,000 distinct CDR3 sequences, around a fifth seen once. Sequencing was performed on blood. V gene TRBV5-6 combines with J gene TRBJ1-1; TRBD1 agrees at 9 bases. This receptor was identified in a man aged 65 to 79 in good health. The CDR3 is CASSSGQGLVNTEAFF. The CDR3 coding sequence is TGTGCCAGCAGCTCGGGACAGGGATTGGTCAACACTGAAGCTTTCTTT.